This TCR beta chain emerged from a study of blood T cell repertoires in COVID-19. Study overall: Sample material is recorded as cDNA or gDNA derived from T cells, B-cell-depleted T cells, or PBMCs.

Participant age was about 18 to 100 years, and participants resided in about 25 US areas. Two negative PCRs, clearance, or symptom resolution characterized the recovered Cohort 3 donors. The CDR3 runs 13 residues. V lost 6 bases, J lost 0 bases, and 8 bases lay in between. The germline V gene encodes CDR1 MNHEY and CDR2 SVGAGI. Source study methods: Amplification from reference gene primers served as the basis for estimated nucleated cell counts. The data were produced by immunoSEQ multiplex PCR, yet TCRdb's version contains in-frame clones alone and is incomplete. That table gives V, J and clone size, and the DNA gave D and trimming. The repertoire includes about 190,000 clones, 70% to 85% of them detected once, and under 4% sits in the top ten. As to this clone: Other nucleotide sequences from this sample produce the same CDR3.

This receptor was taken from a woman aged 30 to 39 who had recovered from COVID-19. The chain recombines TRBV6-5 with TRBJ1-1, with D possibly matching TRBD1 (6 bases). The sample taken for sequencing was PBMCs or T cells enriched from blood (not recorded which). The CDR3: CASRDSLNTEAFF. The CDR3 DNA sequence: TGTGCCAGCAGGGACAGCCTGAACACTGAAGCTTTCTTT.